The 31 T cell receptor beta chains presented below share a single source sample, sequenced in a study of tumor-infiltrating lymphocytes in primary liver carcinoma. With roughly 540 ng total RNA as template and a constant-region primer, TCR beta cDNA was made. Three-round nested multiplex PCR performed with slightly modified ARM-PCR produced the TCR beta libraries. Both of the initial two PCR rounds ran for nine to eleven cycles and employed TRBV1-TRBV30 forward primers alongside a C-beta reverse primer. TCRdb passed the multiplex PCR reads through MiXCR, listing each CDR3 protein once. The sample consists of nearly 200,000 distinct CDR3 sequences, 65% of them appearing once. Germline DNA was extracted too, while blood RNA derived from unsorted whole blood. Sequencing input: peripheral blood. These receptors all come from a woman aged 60-75 years with primary liver carcinoma and hepatitis B virus infection.

A word on this clonotype: The CDR3 ends on some other residue instead of the conserved phenylalanine or tryptophan, so this is likely a read error. It is unclear where the CDR3 begins or ends on the DNA, so no DNA is shown, and the CDR3 is as TCRdb lists it. The chain uses TRBV12-1 and TRBJ1-5; TRBD1 is the table's D call, not checked against the DNA. TRBV12-1 is a known pseudogene. The CDR3 spans 18 amino acids, including both terminal residues. The CDR3 loop is CASSFALGKGQTNQPQHL.

For this clonotype: The junction and the germline gene differ at one end; a read error may be behind it. This chain links TRBV11-2 with TRBJ2-3, with D possibly being TRBD1 (5 bases). There are 19 residues in the CDR3. CDR1 and CDR2 (germline): SGHAT, FQNNGV. The DNA for the CDR3 is TGTGCCAGCAGCTTAGGGGTGGCCCTAACGGGCGAGGACACAGTTACGCAGTATTTT. Protein: CASSLGVALTGEDTVTQYF.

Concerning this clonotype: The germline gene is not matched at one end of the junction; a read error may be the cause. The chain couples TRBV6-1 to TRBJ2-7; D tentatively fits TRBD1 or TRBD2 (5 bases each). CDR3 length equals 14 residues. Germline CDR1 and CDR2: MNHNS and SASEGT. CDR3 in amino acids: CASSSYGASHEQYF. CDR3 nucleotide sequence: TGCGCCAGCAGTTCGTACGGGGCCTCCCACGAGCAGTACTTC.

This clonotype was observed once. Without the conserved terminal phenylalanine or tryptophan, this CDR3 likely stems from a read error. The rearrangement uses TRBV28 and TRBJ2-7; 7 nucleotides match TRBD1. Germline trimming cut 6 bases from V and 3 bases from J; bases unmatched to any gene: 11. The germline gives CDR1 MDHEN, CDR2 SYDVKM. This CDR3 is 15 amino acids long. The CDR3: CASSPSEGAVYEQYY. In nucleotides, the CDR3 is TGTGCCAGCAGCCCCAGCGAGGGGGCAGTCTACGAGCAGTACTAC.

The CDR3 reads CASEIYRGNEQYF. The CDR3 nucleotides read TGTGCCAGCGAAATCTACAGGGGAAACGAGCAGTACTTC. V gene TRBV6-5 combines with J gene TRBJ2-7; 7 bases fit TRBD1. This CDR3 has 13 amino acids. The V gene end was trimmed by 8 bases and the J gene end by 5 bases; junction bases not matched to a gene: 9. CDR1 is MNHEY, CDR2 SVGAGI, per germline.

Of note for this clonotype: An end of the junction differs from the germline gene, which may be a read error. J is TRBJ2-2 and V is TRBV29-1; TRBD2 matches at 9 bases. Looked up from germline, CDR1 is SQVTM and CDR2 is ANQGSEA. The length of the CDR3 is 14 residues. As DNA, the CDR3 is TGCAGCGATGAAGGGACTAGCCGGACCGGGGAGCTGTACTTT. Its translation is CSDEGTSRTGELYF.

This clonotype showed up just a few times. The chain is built from TRBV7-9 and TRBJ2-1; TRBD2 matches at 11 bases. V was pared by 3 bases and J by 7 bases, with 8 bases of the junction left unmatched. Germline V gene sequence: CDR1 SEHNR, CDR2 FQNEAQ (reference sequence). CDR3 size: 16 residues. The DNA for the CDR3 is TGTGCCAGCAGCTTTAAACTAGCGGGAGCTGGTAATGAGCAGTTCTTC. Its translation: CASSFKLAGAGNEQFF.

The rearrangement joins TRBV28 to TRBJ1-1; D may be TRBD1 (6 bases). The V gene's germline CDR1 is MDHEN and CDR2 SYDVKM. The CDR3 is 14 residues long. Deletions cut 5 bases from V and 4 bases from J, with 14 bases between. CDR3 DNA sequence: TGTGCCAGCAGTGGGGGCCAGGGAGGCACTGAAGCTTTCTTT. Amino acids: CASSGGQGGTEAFF.

This clonotype was picked up many times. The chain combines TRBV24-1 with TRBJ2-1; D possibly corresponds to TRBD2 (6 bases). Per the germline V gene, CDR1 is KGHDR and CDR2 is SFDVKD. The ends were cut back, 2 bases at V and 0 bases at J, with 10 bases in the middle. CDR3 length equals 16 residues. The CDR3 spells CATSDSRTTSYNEQFF. In DNA form, the CDR3 reads TGTGCCACCAGTGATTCCAGGACTACCTCCTACAATGAGCAGTTCTTC.

This clonotype was observed many times. This sequence joins TRBV6-5 and TRBJ2-7, with D maybe TRBD2 (6 bases). The V and J ends lost 6 bases and 4 bases respectively, with 13 bases between them. The CDR3 totals 13 residues. Per germline, CDR1 MNHEY and CDR2 SVGAGI. CDR3 DNA: TGTGCCAGCAGGCTAAGGGACTTTTACGAGCAGTACTTC. This encodes CASRLRDFYEQYF.

For this clonotype: A single base separates this from a much larger clone, so it may be a read error. The chain employs TRBV30 and TRBJ1-1, with D uncertain. Germline CDR1 reads GTSNPN; CDR2 reads SVGIG (reference sequence). This CDR3 spans 14 amino acids. The CDR3 DNA reads as TGTGCCCGGAGGACCGGTTACAGCAACACTGAAGCTTTCTTT. The encoded protein is CARRTGYSNTEAFF. Together with reference TRBV30 and TRBJ1-1, the CDR3 gives the full variable domain: SQTIHQWPATLVQPVGSPLSLECTVEGTSNPNLYWYRQAAGRGLQLLFYSVGIGQISSEVPQNLSASRPQDRQFILSSKKLLLSDSGFYLCARRTGYSNTEAFFGQGTRLTVV.

The chain joins TRBV6-5 to TRBJ2-7, with D unclear. Between the trimmed V and J ends, which lost 5 bases and 9 bases, there was a span of 14 bases. Germline V gene data show CDR1 as MNHEY and CDR2 as SVGAGI. CDR3 size: 12 residues. This chain's CDR3 is CASSGPGCGQYF. CDR3 DNA: TGTGCCAGCAGTGGCCCAGGATGCGGGCAGTACTTC.

Turning to this clonotype: At one end, the junction sequence differs from germline, possibly due to a read error. This rearrangement joins TRBV11-3 to TRBJ2-2; maybe TRBD2 (5 bases). This CDR3 is built from 15 residues. Germline CDR1 SGHNT, CDR2 YENEEA. CDR3 loop: CASSPWTQNAGELFF. The CDR3 DNA reads TGTGCCAGCAGCCCATGGACTCAGAACGCCGGGGAGCTGTTTTTT.

About this clonotype: This sequence may be a read error, since a much larger clone differs from it by one base. The conserved phenylalanine or tryptophan normally closing the CDR3 is absent here, so this likely arose from a read error. V gene TRBV6-5 combines with J gene TRBJ1-1; 10 bases fit TRBD1. The V segment lost 9 bases and the J segment 5 bases; nucleotides outside the gene matches: 9. The germline CDR1 and CDR2 sequences are MNHEY and SVGAGI. This CDR3 is 14 amino acids long. The CDR3 DNA reads as TGTGCCAGTATTCGACAGGGGGCGCGGACTGAAGCTTTCTCT. Its translation is CASIRQGARTEAFS.

The rearrangement uses TRBV6-2 or TRBV6-3 and TRBJ2-5; TRBD2 is a possible D gene (5 bases). The CDR3 extends over 19 amino acids. CDR1 MNHEY and CDR2 SVGEGT come from the germline V gene. Trimming stripped 6 bases from V and 9 bases from J, with 35 bases between. CDR3 DNA sequence: TGTGCCAGCAGCTCCTACGGTATTAGTGGGAGTTCTACTCAGGAGGCCCAGTACTTC. Its translation is CASSSYGISGSSTQEAQYF.

With regard to this clonotype: A much larger clonotype is one base distant, so this may be a read error. The chain employs TRBV29-1 and TRBJ1-2; D ambiguous. Germline values: CDR1 SQVTM, CDR2 ANQGSEA. The CDR3 contains 12 residues. The CDR3 reads CSVGVRSYDYTF. Written as DNA, the CDR3 is TGCAGCGTTGGGGTTAGATCCTATGACTACACCTTC.

This clonotype was counted many times. V usage is TRBV12-3 or TRBV12-4 and J usage is TRBJ1-1, with TRBD1 identical over 7 bases. Trimming removed 5 bases from V and 2 bases from J; junction bases left unmatched: 5. CDR3 length: 14 residues. The CDR3: CASSPGTENTEAFF. The DNA of the CDR3 is TGTGCCAGCAGTCCCGGGACAGAAAACACTGAAGCTTTCTTT.

The rearrangement uses TRBV28 and TRBJ2-3; 10 bases agree with TRBD1. Trimming removed 7 bases from V and 8 bases from J; junction bases left unmatched: 12. The CDR3 loop spans 15 amino acids. Germline V lookup: CDR1 MDHEN, CDR2 SYDVKM. CDR3: CASIHRDRGIGTQYF. The CDR3 DNA sequence: TGTGCCAGCATACACCGGGACAGGGGTATCGGTACGCAGTATTTT.

Only a few counts were recorded for this clonotype. This may be a read error: a much more frequent sequence differs by one nucleotide. The V gene is TRBV29-1, the J gene TRBJ1-2; no clear D. This CDR3 region has 11 residues. Trimming shortened V by 0 bases and J by 7 bases, and 6 bases separated the two germline ends. Germline loops: CDR1 SQVTM, CDR2 ANQGSEA. Here the CDR3 reads CSVEDNSGYTF. For the CDR3, the DNA is TGCAGCGTTGAAGACAACAGTGGCTACACCTTC.

This chain joins TRBV7-3 and TRBJ1-4, with D hard to call. The CDR3 has 13 residues. With 0 bases removed from V and 14 bases from J, the gap between germline ends came to 13 bases. The germline CDR1 and CDR2 sequences are SGHTA and FQGTGA. The CDR3 DNA reads as TGTGCCAGCAGCTTAACGAAAAACGGTCGGCTGTTTTTT. This sequence encodes CASSLTKNGRLFF. The full variable domain, its missing parts supplied by reference TRBV7-3 and TRBJ1-4, is GAGVSQTPSNKVTEKGKYVELRCDPISGHTALYWYRQSLGQGPEFLIYFQGTGAADDSGLPNDRFFAVRPEGSVSTLKIQRTERGDSAVYLCASSLTKNGRLFFGSGTQLSVL.

Ten or more counts support this clonotype. The chain links TRBV29-1 to TRBJ2-3, with 10 bases aligning to TRBD1. Germline assignment: CDR1 SQVTM and CDR2 ANQGSEA. The CDR3 is made up of 14 amino acids. V gave up 5 bases and J gave up 4 bases; unmatched junction bases: 6. Here the CDR3 reads CSVSGTGASDTQYF. For the CDR3, the DNA is TGCAGCGTTTCCGGGACAGGGGCGTCAGATACGCAGTATTTT.

A remark on this clonotype: A much larger clone sits a single nucleotide away, making a read error possible. Since the CDR3 does not end with the conserved phenylalanine or tryptophan, this likely comes from a read error. The rearrangement joins TRBV12-5 to TRBJ2-5; 7 bases map to TRBD1. This CDR3 is 17 amino acids long. V trimming: 1 base; J trimming: 2 bases; junction bases outside the gene matches: 10. Germline V gene sequence: CDR1 LGHNT, CDR2 FRNRAP. CDR3 bases: TGTGCTAGTGGTTTGGAGACAGGGAAGGTGGGACAAGAGACCCAGTACATC. As protein: CASGLETGKVGQETQYI.

Concerning this clonotype itself: This likely comes from a read error, as the CDR3 has no conserved phenylalanine or tryptophan at its end. The V and J genes are TRBV11-2 and TRBJ2-2; D ambiguous. V lost 4 bases and J 7 bases, leaving 10 bases between the germline ends. CDR3 length: 13 amino acids. Germline assignment: CDR1 SGHAT and CDR2 FQNNGV. In DNA form, the CDR3 reads TGTGCCAGCAGCTCTCAGACTGGCGGGGAGCTGTTTTTA. Its translation is CASSSQTGGELFL.

The chain has TRBV28 and TRBJ2-7, with 7 bases matching TRBD2. The junction had 12 bases not matched to a gene; V was cut back by 7 bases and J by 3 bases. CDR3 length equals 15 residues. The germline CDR1 and CDR2 sequences are MDHEN and SYDVKM. The CDR3 protein is CASTGSEGGHYEQYF. DNA for the CDR3: TGTGCCAGCACGGGGTCGGAGGGAGGGCACTACGAGCAGTACTTC.

This clonotype has a handful of counts. V and J are TRBV5-4 and TRBJ2-2; 9 bases fit TRBD2. This CDR3 contains 15 residues. Germline V gene data show CDR1 as SGHNT and CDR2 as YYREEE (reference sequence). V gave up 4 bases and J gave up 3 bases; unmatched junction bases: 4. The CDR3 DNA reads TGTGCCAGCAGCCCAGCGGGAGGAGACACCGGGGAGCTGTTTTTT. Its protein product is CASSPAGGDTGELFF.

This clonotype was observed at least ten times. J is TRBJ1-1 and V is TRBV29-1; 9 nucleotides match TRBD1. The CDR3 covers 13 residues. In germline, CDR1 is SQVTM, CDR2 ANQGSEA. V trimming: 8 bases; J trimming: 7 bases; junction bases outside the gene matches: 11. The CDR3 is CSPGRDREGEAFF. The CDR3 DNA reads as TGCAGCCCTGGCCGGGACAGGGAAGGTGAAGCTTTCTTT.

Of note for this clonotype: This could be a read error, since a much larger clone is one nucleotide away. The chain couples TRBV6-2 or TRBV6-3 to TRBJ1-1; TRBD1 matches at 7 bases. With V trimmed by 7 bases and J by 6 bases, 14 bases remained unmatched. The germline gives CDR1 MNHEY, CDR2 SVGEGT. The length of the CDR3 is 15 residues. The CDR3 region is CASTSLRQGSSEAFF. The CDR3, as DNA: TGTGCCAGCACTTCGTTAAGACAGGGTTCTTCTGAAGCTTTCTTT.

Details on this clonotype: This may arise from a read error, as a much more abundant clone is one base away. The chain uses TRBV6-5 and TRBJ2-1; D gene unclear. V was cut by 4 bases and J by 9 bases, with 13 bases left in between. Germline CDR1 reads MNHEY; CDR2 reads SVGAGI. This CDR3 region has 13 residues. CDR3 region: CASSWSEGPEQFF. For the CDR3, the DNA is TGTGCCAGCAGTTGGTCGGAAGGTCCTGAGCAGTTCTTC.

This clonotype was found many times. This chain joins TRBV5-1 and TRBJ2-1; no reliable D call. The V end lost 1 base, the J end lost 0 bases, and 8 bases lay between the germline ends. Germline assignment: CDR1 SGHRS and CDR2 YFSETQ. The CDR3 sequence is 15 residues long. CDR3 DNA: TGCGCCAGCAGCTTGTTCAGAGACTCCTACAATGAGCAGTTCTTC. This codes for CASSLFRDSYNEQFF.

The chain uses TRBV10-3 and TRBJ1-4, with D tentatively TRBD1 (5 bases). Germline-derived CDR1 and CDR2 are ENHRY and SYGVKD. The CDR3 has 15 residues. V gave up 0 bases and J gave up 3 bases, with 8 bases separating them. CDR3 coding DNA: TGTGCCATCAGTGAGTCGGGGGGTCCTAATGAAAAACTGTTTTTT. It translates to CAISESGGPNEKLFF.

This clonotype has only a few counts. The CDR3 loop reads CASRGGAVDGYTF. As DNA, the CDR3 is TGTGCCAGCCGAGGGGGCGCGGTCGATGGCTACACCTTC. The V gene is TRBV5-5, the J gene TRBJ1-2; 7 bases agree with TRBD1. CDR1 and CDR2 from the germline V gene are SGHKS and YYEKEE (reference sequence). The CDR3 consists of 13 residues. The trim removed 7 bases at V and 6 bases at J, leaving 9 bases unmatched.